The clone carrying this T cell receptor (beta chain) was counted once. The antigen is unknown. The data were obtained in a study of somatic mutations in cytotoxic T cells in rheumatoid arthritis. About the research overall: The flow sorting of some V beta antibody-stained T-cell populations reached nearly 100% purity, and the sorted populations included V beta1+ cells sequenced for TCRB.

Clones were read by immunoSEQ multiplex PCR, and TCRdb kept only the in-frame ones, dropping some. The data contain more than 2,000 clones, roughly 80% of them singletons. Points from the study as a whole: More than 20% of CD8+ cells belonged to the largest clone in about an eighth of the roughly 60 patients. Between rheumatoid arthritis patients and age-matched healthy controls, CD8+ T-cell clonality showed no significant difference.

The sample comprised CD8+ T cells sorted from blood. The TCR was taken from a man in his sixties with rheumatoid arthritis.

CDR3 amino acids: CASSPTGYIEKLFF. CDR3 sequence (DNA): TGTGCCAGCAGTCCAACAGGGTACATTGAAAAACTGTTTTTT. The chain recombines TRBV6-5 with TRBJ1-4; TRBD1 might be the D (6 bases). The CDR3 runs to 14 residues. Germline CDR1 reads MNHEY; CDR2 reads SVGAGI. V lost 5 bases and J 7 bases, leaving 14 bases between the germline ends.